This T cell receptor (beta chain) was recorded in a study of T-cell reconstitution after alpha-beta-depleted transplantation in children. V trimming: 1 base; J trimming: 8 bases; junction bases outside the gene matches: 8. Germline V gene lookup returns CDR1 SGHVS and CDR2 FQNEAQ. The CDR3 is 15 residues long. Unique molecular identifiers featured in how the TCRbeta library was prepared. From the PCR reads, TCRdb called clonotypes with MiXCR, one entry per CDR3 protein. The repertoire has about 230,000 distinct CDR3 sequences, around 10% of them found once; the top ten carry approximately 6.6%. This clonotype has only a few counts.

The sequence was collected from a human donor who donated a stem cell graft to a child with acute lymphoblastic leukemia. The V call is TRBV7-8, the J call TRBJ1-2, with TRBD1 matching 9 bases. Sequences were derived from PBMCs from the stem cell graft donor, sampled from the stem cell graft. Here the CDR3 DNA reads TGTGCCAGCAGCTTAGAAGGGGGACAGGGTATAGGCTACACCTTC. Translating gives CASSLEGGQGIGYTF.